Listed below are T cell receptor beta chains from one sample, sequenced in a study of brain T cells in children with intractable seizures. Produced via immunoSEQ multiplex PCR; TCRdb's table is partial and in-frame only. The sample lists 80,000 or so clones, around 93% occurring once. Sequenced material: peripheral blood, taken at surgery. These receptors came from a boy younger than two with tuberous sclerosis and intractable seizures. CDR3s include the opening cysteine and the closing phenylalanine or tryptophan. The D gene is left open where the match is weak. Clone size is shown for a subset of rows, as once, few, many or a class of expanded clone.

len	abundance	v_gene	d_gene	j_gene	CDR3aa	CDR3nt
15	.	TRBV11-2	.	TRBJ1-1	CASSLPEPRRVEAFF	TGTGCCAGCAGCTTACCCGAACCCCGACGGGTTGAAGCTTTCTTT
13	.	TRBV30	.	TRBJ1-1	CAGNTQGNTEAFF	TGTGCCGGGAACACTCAGGGGAACACTGAAGCTTTCTTT
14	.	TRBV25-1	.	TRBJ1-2	CASSAYTMGASYTF	TGTGCCAGCAGTGCTTACACCATGGGGGCTAGCTACACCTTC
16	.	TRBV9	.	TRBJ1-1	CASSVLGQPDGTEAFF	TGTGCCAGCAGCGTTCTTGGGCAACCCGACGGCACTGAAGCTTTCTTT
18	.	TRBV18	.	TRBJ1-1	CASSHKPAQKPLNTEAFF	TGTGCCAGCTCGCACAAGCCGGCACAGAAGCCTTTGAACACTGAAGCTTTCTTT
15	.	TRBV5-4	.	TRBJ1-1	CASSLPGPPNTEAFF	TGTGCCAGCAGCCTCCCAGGACCGCCGAACACTGAAGCTTTCTTT
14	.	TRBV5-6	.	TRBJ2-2	CASSWGDGSGELFF	TGTGCCAGCAGCTGGGGCGACGGAAGCGGGGAGCTGTTTTTT
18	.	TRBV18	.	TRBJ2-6	CASSPPNWQAKEANVLTF	TGTGCCAGCTCACCACCGAATTGGCAGGCCAAAGAGGCCAACGTCCTGACTTTC
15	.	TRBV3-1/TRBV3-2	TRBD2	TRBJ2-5	CASSQGLAGGETQYF	TGTGCCAGCAGCCAGGGACTAGCGGGAGGGGAGACCCAGTACTTC
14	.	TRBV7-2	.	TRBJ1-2	CASSRKIGIGGYTF	TGTGCCAGCAGCCGCAAGATAGGGATCGGTGGCTACACCTTC
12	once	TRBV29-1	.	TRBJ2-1	CSVDFGVDEQFF	TGCAGCGTTGATTTTGGGGTCGATGAGCAGTTCTTC
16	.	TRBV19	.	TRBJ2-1	CASSISTLSSYNEQFF	TGTGCCAGTAGTATTTCTACCCTAAGCTCCTACAATGAGCAGTTCTTC
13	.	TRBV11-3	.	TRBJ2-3	CASSLAGPDTQYF	TGTGCCAGCAGCTTAGCGGGACCCGATACGCAGTATTTT
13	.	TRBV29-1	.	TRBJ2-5	CSVETLGGETQYF	TGCAGCGTTGAAACTCTTGGGGGGGAGACCCAGTACTTC
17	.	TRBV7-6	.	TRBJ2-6	CASSLTTPGGGANVLTF	TGTGCCAGCAGCCTAACGACCCCGGGTGGTGGGGCCAACGTCCTGACTTTC
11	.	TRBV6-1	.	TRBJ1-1	CASSRQRLAFF	TGTGCCAGCAGTCGGCAAAGACTGGCTTTCTTT
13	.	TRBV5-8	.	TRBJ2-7	CASPREYAYEQYF	TGTGCCAGCCCCAGGGAGTATGCCTACGAGCAGTACTTC
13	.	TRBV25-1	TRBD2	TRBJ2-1	CATGTLLADEQFF	TGTGCGACCGGGACTCTACTAGCGGACGAGCAGTTCTTC
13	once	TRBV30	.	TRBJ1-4	CAWAGSGDEKLFF	TGTGCCTGGGCCGGGTCGGGGGATGAAAAACTGTTTTTT
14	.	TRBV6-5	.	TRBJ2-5	CASSFPGNQETQYF	TGTGCCAGCAGTTTCCCCGGGAACCAAGAGACCCAGTACTTC
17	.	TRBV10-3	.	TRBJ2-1	CAISESGAGVPPNEQFF	TGTGCCATCAGTGAGTCAGGGGCCGGCGTCCCACCCAATGAGCAGTTCTTC
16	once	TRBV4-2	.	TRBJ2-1	CASSQDRGSSYNEQFF	TGTGCCAGCAGCCAAGATCGGGGGAGCTCCTACAATGAGCAGTTCTTC
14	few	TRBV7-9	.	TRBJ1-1	CASSRTSSNTEAFF	TGTGCCAGCAGCCGCACATCATCGAACACTGAAGCTTTCTTT
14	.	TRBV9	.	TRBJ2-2	CASSVVGGTGELFF	TGTGCCAGCAGCGTAGTGGGTGGCACCGGGGAGCTGTTTTTT
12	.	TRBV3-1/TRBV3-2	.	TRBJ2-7	CASSQGIYEQYF	TGTGCCAGCAGCCAAGGTATCTACGAGCAGTACTTC
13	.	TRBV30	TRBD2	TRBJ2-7	CAWRLAGKNEQYF	TGTGCCTGGAGACTAGCGGGGAAAAACGAGCAGTACTTC
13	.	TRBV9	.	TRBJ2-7	CASSRTGSWEQYF	TGTGCCAGCTCCCGCACAGGGAGTTGGGAGCAGTACTTC
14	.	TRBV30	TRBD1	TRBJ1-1	CAWSGRQGFTEAFF	TGTGCCTGGAGTGGGAGACAGGGGTTTACTGAAGCTTTCTTT
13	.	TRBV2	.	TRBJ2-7	CASRRVMVGEQYF	TGTGCCAGCAGGAGGGTAATGGTGGGAGAGCAGTACTTC
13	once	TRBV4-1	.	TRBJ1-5	CASSQEFGQPQHF	TGCGCCAGCAGCCAAGAATTCGGCCAGCCCCAGCATTTT
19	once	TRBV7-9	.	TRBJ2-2	CASSSGGGEGLANTGELFF	TGTGCCAGCAGCTCCGGGGGCGGGGAAGGCCTCGCGAACACCGGGGAGCTGTTTTTT
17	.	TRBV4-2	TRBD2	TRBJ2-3	CASSRRTSGGNTDTQYF	TGTGCCAGCAGCCGCCGGACTAGCGGGGGTAACACAGATACGCAGTATTTT
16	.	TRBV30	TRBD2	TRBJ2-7	CAWSLRGLAGLYEQYF	TGTGCCTGGAGTCTGAGGGGACTAGCGGGTCTCTACGAGCAGTACTTC
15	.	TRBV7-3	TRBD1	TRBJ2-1	CASSLMFGDREEQFF	TGTGCCAGCAGCTTAATGTTTGGGGACAGAGAGGAGCAGTTCTTC
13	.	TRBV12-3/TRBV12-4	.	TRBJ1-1	CASSFLTNTEAFF	TGTGCCAGCAGTTTTTTAACAAACACTGAAGCTTTCTTT
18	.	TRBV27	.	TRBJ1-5	CASSPTGGTGPNNQPQHF	TGTGCCAGCAGTCCCACGGGGGGGACGGGTCCGAACAATCAGCCCCAGCATTTT
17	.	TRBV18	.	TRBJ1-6	CASSPRRTETYNSPLHF	TGTGCCAGCTCACCGAGGAGGACAGAAACCTATAATTCACCCCTCCACTTT
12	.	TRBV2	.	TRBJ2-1	CASSRVWDEQFF	TGTGCCAGCAGCCGGGTTTGGGATGAGCAGTTCTTC
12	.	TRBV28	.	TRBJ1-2	CASSLALTGYTF	TGTGCCAGCAGTTTAGCACTGACCGGCTACACCTTC
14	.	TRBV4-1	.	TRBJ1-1	CASRGPLMNTEAFF	TGCGCCAGCAGGGGCCCTTTAATGAACACTGAAGCTTTCTTT
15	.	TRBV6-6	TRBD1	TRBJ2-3	CASSYSGTDTDTQYF	TGTGCCAGCAGTTACTCCGGGACAGACACAGATACGCAGTATTTT